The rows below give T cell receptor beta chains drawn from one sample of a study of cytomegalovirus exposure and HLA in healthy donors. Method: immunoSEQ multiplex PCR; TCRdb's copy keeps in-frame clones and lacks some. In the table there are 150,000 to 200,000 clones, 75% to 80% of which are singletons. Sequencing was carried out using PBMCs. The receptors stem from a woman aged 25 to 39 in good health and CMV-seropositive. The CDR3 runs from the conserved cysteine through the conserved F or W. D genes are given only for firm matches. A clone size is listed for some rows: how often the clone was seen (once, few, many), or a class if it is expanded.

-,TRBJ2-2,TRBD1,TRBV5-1,CASRGQSTNTGELFF,TGCGCCAGCAGGGGACAGTCCACGAACACCGGGGAGCTGTTTTTT
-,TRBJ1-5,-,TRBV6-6,CASSYHLGAGDQPQHF,TGTGCCAGCAGTTACCACCTAGGGGCTGGGGATCAGCCCCAGCATTTT
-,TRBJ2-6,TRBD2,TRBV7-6,CASSDTLGREASGANVLTF,TGTGCCAGCAGCGATACCCTCGGGCGGGAGGCCTCTGGGGCCAACGTCCTGACTTTC
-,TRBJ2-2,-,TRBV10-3,CAISDSAVGTGELFF,TGTGCCATCAGTGATAGCGCCGTGGGCACCGGGGAGCTGTTTTTT
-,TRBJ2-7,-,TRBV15,CATSTFRQVNYEQYF,TGTGCCACCAGCACCTTCCGACAGGTTAACTACGAGCAGTACTTC
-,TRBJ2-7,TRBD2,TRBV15,CATSRRTSDEQYF,TGTGCCACCAGCCGAAGGACTAGTGACGAGCAGTACTTC
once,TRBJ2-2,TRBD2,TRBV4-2,CASSPDLSGRYGGELFF,TGTGCCAGCAGCCCTGACCTTAGCGGGAGATATGGCGGGGAGCTGTTTTTT
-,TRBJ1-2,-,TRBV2,CASSRTVNGRHGYTF,TGTGCCAGCAGTCGGACAGTAAACGGACGGCATGGCTACACCTTC
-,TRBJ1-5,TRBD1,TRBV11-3,CASSLDLAGGYNQPQHF,TGTGCCAGCAGCTTAGATCTGGCAGGGGGCTACAATCAGCCCCAGCATTTT
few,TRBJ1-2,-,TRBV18,CASSPPRQGNYGYTF,TGTGCCAGCTCACCACCGCGGCAGGGGAACTATGGCTACACCTTC
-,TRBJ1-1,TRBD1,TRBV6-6,CASSYSGQGNTEAFF,TGTGCCAGCAGTTACTCGGGACAGGGGAACACTGAAGCTTTCTTT
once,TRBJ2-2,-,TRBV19,CASTELGHNTGELFF,TGTGCCAGTACTGAACTGGGACACAACACCGGGGAGCTGTTTTTT
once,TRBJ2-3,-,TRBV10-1,CASSEYPRVFADYKTSTDTQYF,TGCGCCAGCAGTGAGTACCCTCGGGTTTTCGCGGATTACAAGACTAGCACAGATACGCAGTATTTT
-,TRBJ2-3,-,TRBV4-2,CASSLIGSTDTQYF,TGTGCCAGCAGCCTCATCGGTAGCACAGATACGCAGTATTTT
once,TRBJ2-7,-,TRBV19,CASSIEASDSYEQYF,TGTGCCAGTAGTATAGAGGCGAGCGACTCCTACGAGCAGTACTTC
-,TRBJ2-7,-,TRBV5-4,CASSSEYSYEQYF,TGTGCCAGCAGCTCGGAGTACTCCTACGAGCAGTACTTC
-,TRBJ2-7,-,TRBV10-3,CAISESIQGFLYEQYF,TGTGCCATCAGTGAGTCGATCCAGGGATTCCTCTACGAGCAGTACTTC
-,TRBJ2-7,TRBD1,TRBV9,CASSVGDRGYEQYF,TGTGCCAGCAGCGTAGGGGACAGGGGGTACGAGCAGTACTTC
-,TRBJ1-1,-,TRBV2,CASSWEENTEAFF,TGTGCCAGCAGTTGGGAGGAGAACACTGAAGCTTTCTTT
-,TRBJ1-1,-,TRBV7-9,CASSLHGDTEAFF,TGTGCCAGCAGCTTGCACGGGGACACTGAAGCTTTCTTT